These T cell receptor beta chains were read from a single sample in a study of control samples from healthy donors and cancer patients. Data came from immunoSEQ multiplex PCR; TCRdb stores just in-frame clones and leaves some out. Its table lists 150,000 to 200,000 clones. Sequenced sample: blood. These receptors were obtained from a woman aged 25 to 39 in good health. CDR3s include the opening cysteine and the closing phenylalanine or tryptophan. Each record gives: J gene, V gene, CDR3 protein.

J gene: TRBJ2-5
V gene: TRBV21-1
CDR3 protein: CASSKEGQRGIQETQYF

J gene: TRBJ2-5
V gene: TRBV28
CDR3 protein: CATFPGNQETQYF

J gene: TRBJ2-3
V gene: TRBV25-1
CDR3 protein: CASSELLFTDTQYF

J gene: TRBJ1-2
V gene: TRBV5-1
CDR3 protein: CASSSLPGTNYGYTF

J gene: TRBJ1-6
V gene: TRBV2
CDR3 protein: CASSVDSRFLESNSPLHF

J gene: TRBJ1-3
V gene: TRBV11-2
CDR3 protein: CASSLGGGAGNTIYF

J gene: TRBJ2-7
V gene: TRBV4-1
CDR3 protein: CASSQRPISYEQYF

J gene: TRBJ2-3
V gene: TRBV28
CDR3 protein: CASLRGSTDTQYF

J gene: TRBJ1-5
V gene: TRBV5-1
CDR3 protein: CASSLGGGGWQPQHF

J gene: TRBJ2-7
V gene: TRBV5-1
CDR3 protein: CASSLDGYEQYF

J gene: TRBJ2-7
V gene: TRBV4-2
CDR3 protein: CASSQVGDYYEQYF

J gene: TRBJ2-7
V gene: TRBV7-9
CDR3 protein: CASSFVGGLYEQYF

J gene: TRBJ2-5
V gene: TRBV5-1
CDR3 protein: CASSSLGQGLETQYF

J gene: TRBJ1-2
V gene: TRBV5-1
CDR3 protein: CASSLGGSNYGYTF